A selection of T cell receptor beta chains follows, all from one sample in a study of blood T cell repertoires in COVID-19. Sequenced by immunoSEQ multiplex PCR; TCRdb stores in-frame clones only, minus some. The sample consists of approximately 110,000 clones, around 83% of them appearing once. The specimen sequenced was peripheral blood. The receptors shown here come from a woman of 80 years or more with COVID-19, enrolled during active disease. Both conserved end residues are part of each CDR3. A D gene is named only where the DNA matches it firmly. Not every row has a clone size; where given, it reads once, few, many or a size class.

v_call,d_call,j_call,clone_size,cdr3_aa,cdr3_nt
TRBV4-1,TRBD1,TRBJ2-2,NA,CASRETGGLANTGELFF,TGCGCCAGCAGGGAGACAGGGGGCCTCGCGAACACCGGGGAGCTGTTTTTT
TRBV7-3,NA,TRBJ2-1,NA,CASASDSYNEQFF,TGTGCCAGCGCTAGCGACTCCTACAATGAGCAGTTCTTC
TRBV2,NA,TRBJ1-1,once,CASSVYQMNTEAFF,TGTGCCAGCAGTGTTTATCAGATGAACACTGAAGCTTTCTTT
TRBV5-1,TRBD2,TRBJ2-1,NA,CATKLGTSGYNEQFF,TGCGCCACCAAGCTTGGGACTAGCGGATACAATGAGCAGTTCTTC
TRBV9,NA,TRBJ1-1,NA,CASSDTGLKAFF,TGTGCCAGCAGCGACACAGGGTTGAAAGCTTTCTTT
TRBV7-6,TRBD1,TRBJ1-5,NA,CASSAGQGVYQPQHF,TGTGCCAGTTCCGCGGGACAGGGTGTCTATCAGCCCCAGCATTTT
TRBV9,NA,TRBJ1-2,NA,CASSVDQGGRGYTF,TGTGCCAGCAGCGTAGATCAGGGTGGACGTGGCTACACCTTC
TRBV11-2,TRBD1,TRBJ1-6,NA,CASSQGQGVSPLHF,TGTGCCAGCAGCCAAGGACAGGGTGTATCACCCCTCCACTTT
TRBV30,NA,TRBJ1-1,NA,CAWSAPPLGQYEAFF,TGTGCCTGGAGTGCCCCCCCGCTTGGACAGTATGAAGCTTTCTTT
TRBV5-1,TRBD1,TRBJ1-5,NA,CASSPQGAGVNQPQHF,TGCGCCAGCAGCCCACAGGGGGCCGGGGTTAATCAGCCCCAGCATTTT
TRBV25-1,TRBD1,TRBJ1-5,NA,CASSPDRSNQPQHF,TGTGCCAGCAGTCCGGACAGGTCCAATCAGCCCCAGCATTTT
TRBV7-2,TRBD1,TRBJ1-2,once,CASSPGQGAYTF,TGTGCCAGCAGCCCAGGACAGGGCGCCTACACCTTC
TRBV27,TRBD2,TRBJ2-1,NA,CASSSYPPIAGAVEQFF,TGTGCCAGCAGTTCATATCCCCCAATAGCGGGAGCAGTAGAGCAGTTCTTC
TRBV7-2,TRBD2,TRBJ2-1,NA,CASSLVGGGFYNEQFF,TGTGCCAGCAGCTTAGTTGGGGGGGGATTCTACAATGAGCAGTTCTTC
TRBV5-4,NA,TRBJ2-5,NA,CASSFEEQETQYF,TGTGCCAGCAGCTTTGAGGAACAAGAGACCCAGTACTTC
TRBV20-1,TRBD1,TRBJ2-7,few,CSASRQGAYEQYF,TGCAGTGCTAGTCGGCAGGGGGCCTACGAGCAGTACTTC
TRBV28,NA,TRBJ2-1,NA,CASSRAGQRDNEQFF,TGTGCCAGCAGTCGTGCGGGACAGAGGGACAATGAGCAGTTCTTC
TRBV3-1/TRBV3-2,TRBD1,TRBJ1-1,NA,CASSQGRGRITEAFF,TGTGCCAGCAGCCAAGGAAGGGGGCGCATCACTGAAGCTTTCTTT
TRBV19,TRBD2,TRBJ2-7,NA,CASSIDTGGGKDKQYF,TGTGCCAGTAGTATAGACACGGGCGGGGGGAAAGACAAGCAGTACTTC
TRBV11-2,NA,TRBJ2-2,NA,CASAPGRIGELFF,TGTGCCAGCGCCCCGGGTAGGATCGGGGAGCTGTTTTTT
TRBV6-6,TRBD1,TRBJ1-5,once,CASSSDRGNQPQHF,TGTGCCAGCAGTTCTGACAGGGGCAATCAGCCCCAGCATTTT
TRBV28,NA,TRBJ1-2,few,CASSSLDKIPIVYTF,TGTGCCAGCAGTTCGTTGGACAAGATACCGATCGTCTACACCTTC
TRBV11-1,NA,TRBJ2-7,NA,CASSLRPESYEQYF,TGTGCCAGCAGCTTACGACCGGAGTCCTACGAGCAGTACTTC
TRBV7-9,NA,TRBJ2-1,once,CASSLLANYNEQFF,TGTGCCAGCAGCTTACTCGCGAACTACAATGAGCAGTTCTTC
TRBV6-1,NA,TRBJ1-5,NA,CASSETRPQHF,TGTGCCAGCAGTGAAACAAGGCCCCAGCATTTT
TRBV18,NA,TRBJ2-2,NA,CASSSRNTGELFF,TGTGCCAGCTCATCCAGGAACACCGGGGAGCTGTTTTTT
TRBV9,NA,TRBJ1-1,NA,CAERIEGEGLGGLNTEAFF,TGTGCCGAAAGAATCGAGGGGGAGGGACTTGGTGGGCTAAACACTGAAGCTTTCTTT
TRBV27,NA,TRBJ2-1,once,CASSSVNNEQFF,TGTGCCAGCAGTTCAGTAAACAATGAGCAGTTCTTC
TRBV2,TRBD1,TRBJ1-6,NA,CASIEGTGKISSYNSPLHF,TGTGCCAGCATCGAGGGGACAGGAAAGATAAGCTCCTATAATTCACCCCTCCACTTT
TRBV6-6,TRBD1,TRBJ2-7,NA,CASSYEGAREQYF,TGTGCCAGCAGTTACGAGGGGGCAAGGGAGCAGTACTTC
TRBV6-6,NA,TRBJ2-7,NA,CASSYSEGVNEQYF,TGTGCCAGCAGTTACTCGGAAGGGGTAAACGAGCAGTACTTC
TRBV4-3,NA,TRBJ1-2,NA,CASSQGVSGTAALNYGYTF,TGCGCCAGCAGCCAAGGGGTATCAGGTACAGCAGCCCTTAACTATGGCTACACCTTC
TRBV11-2,NA,TRBJ2-7,NA,CASSLRTRGSRYEQYF,TGTGCCAGCAGCTTAAGGACAAGGGGGAGTCGGTACGAGCAGTACTTC
TRBV11-3,NA,TRBJ2-5,once,CASSLRGPSETQYF,TGTGCCAGCAGCTTACGGGGTCCTTCGGAGACCCAGTACTTC